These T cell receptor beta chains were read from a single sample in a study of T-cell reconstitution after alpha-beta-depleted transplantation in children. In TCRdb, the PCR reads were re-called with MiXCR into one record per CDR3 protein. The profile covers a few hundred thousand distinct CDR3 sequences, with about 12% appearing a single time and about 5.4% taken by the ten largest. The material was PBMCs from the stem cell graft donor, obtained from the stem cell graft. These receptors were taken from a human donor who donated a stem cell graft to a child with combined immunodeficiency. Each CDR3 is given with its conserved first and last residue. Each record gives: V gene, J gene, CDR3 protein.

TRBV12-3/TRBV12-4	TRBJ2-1	CASRGTWGRDEQFF
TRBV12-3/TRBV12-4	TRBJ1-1	CASTKFTNTEAFF
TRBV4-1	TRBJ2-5	CASSQEGDQETQYF
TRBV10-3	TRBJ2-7	CATRLAGESEQYF
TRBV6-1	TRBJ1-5	CASIRVGDSLVGNQPQHF
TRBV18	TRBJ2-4	CASSPPSLRNIQYF
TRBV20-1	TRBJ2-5	CSALLTGPTGETQYF
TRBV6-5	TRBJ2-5	CASSYIGQMQETQYF
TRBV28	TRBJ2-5	CASSFGLRETQYF
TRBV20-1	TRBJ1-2	CSASRQGLYGYTF
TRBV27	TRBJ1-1	CASSLRPGMGYTEAFF
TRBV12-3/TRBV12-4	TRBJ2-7	CASSLGDWSYEQYF
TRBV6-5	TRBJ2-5	CASSWNRVETQYF
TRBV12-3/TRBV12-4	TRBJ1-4	CASTLGQGWEKLFF
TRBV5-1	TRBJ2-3	CASSLMGLAGGYADTQYF
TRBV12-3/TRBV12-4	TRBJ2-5	CASSLWGQDQETQYF
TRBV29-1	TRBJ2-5	CSVVPTSRETQYF
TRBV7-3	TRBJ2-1	CASSFGDSAYNEQFF
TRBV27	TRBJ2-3	CASSQSGTPWGTDTQYF
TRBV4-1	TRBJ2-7	CASSHSTDYEQYF
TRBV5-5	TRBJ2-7	CASSTTSFQSYEQYF
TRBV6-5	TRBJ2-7	CASSYLGQGADEQYF
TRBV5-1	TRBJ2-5	CASTWATSGGETQYF
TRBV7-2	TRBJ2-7	CARSLSNSAGYEQYF
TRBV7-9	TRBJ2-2	CASSLASENTGELFF
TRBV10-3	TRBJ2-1	CAIDTAGGALGLNEQFF
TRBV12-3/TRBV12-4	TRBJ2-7	CASSQGASSYEQYF
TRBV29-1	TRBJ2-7	CSVRQGTLYYEQYF
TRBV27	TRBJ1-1	CASSHRAGVTEAFF
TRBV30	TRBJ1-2	CAWSPGGRSYTF
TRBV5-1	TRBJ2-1	CASSPSGGVFINEQFF
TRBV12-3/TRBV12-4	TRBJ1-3	CASSLIVSRASGNTIYF
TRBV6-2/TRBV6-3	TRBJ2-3	CASSWIGDTQYF
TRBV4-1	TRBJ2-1	CASSQEPLAPSSYNEQFF
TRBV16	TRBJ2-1	CASNLGGLADYNEQFF
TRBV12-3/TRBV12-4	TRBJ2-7	CASSFQEGGSYEQYF
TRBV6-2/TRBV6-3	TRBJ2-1	CASSYSSVYNEQFF
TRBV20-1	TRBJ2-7	CSAMDYEQYF
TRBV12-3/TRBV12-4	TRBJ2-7	CASREGAASLVQYF
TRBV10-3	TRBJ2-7	CAISEGTGSNYEQYF
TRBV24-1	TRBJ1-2	CATSDLDRVYGYTF
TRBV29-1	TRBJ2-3	CSVELAGTDTQYF
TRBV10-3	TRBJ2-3	CAISESGLAGGLRGTQYF
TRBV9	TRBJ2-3	CASSVLPRGGTDTQYF
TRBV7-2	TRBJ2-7	CASSLAPSGMYEQYF